The TCR beta chain under discussion was sequenced for a study of regulatory and conventional T cells in RAG deficiency. The sorted conventional CD4+ T cells were CD25-low and CD127-high, with genomic DNA sequenced. Assay used: immunoSEQ multiplex PCR; TCRdb lists only in-frame clones, some missing. The sample holds about 30,000 clones, 90% to 95% seen once. Broader study findings: In Omenn syndrome, Treg and Tconv repertoires overlapped >80%. Treg unique TCR beta sequences were approximately 100-fold fewer in Omenn syndrome and CID/AS patients than controls. These Omenn syndrome Treg sorts may hold peripherally activated cells instead.

With respect to this clone: Its antigen is not identified.

Germline V lookup: CDR1 SGHRS, CDR2 YFSETQ. The junction had 10 bases not matched to a gene; V was cut back by 4 bases and J by 3 bases. This CDR3 has 17 residues. The sample was also linked to a second study, of regulatory T cells. Per that study: Primers: 52 TRBV forward and 13 TRBJ reverse. Patient repertoires had restricted TRB V-J pairs and skewed V and J usage, most in Tregs.

The rearrangement joins TRBV5-1 to TRBJ2-1, with TRBD2 matching over 10 bases. The sequenced sample consisted of CD25- CD4+ T cells sorted from blood. The sequence came from a human donor in good health. CDR3 sequence reads: CASSPLLAGGFYNEQFF. Written as DNA, the CDR3 is TGCGCCAGCAGCCCCCTATTAGCGGGGGGCTTCTACAATGAGCAGTTCTTC.